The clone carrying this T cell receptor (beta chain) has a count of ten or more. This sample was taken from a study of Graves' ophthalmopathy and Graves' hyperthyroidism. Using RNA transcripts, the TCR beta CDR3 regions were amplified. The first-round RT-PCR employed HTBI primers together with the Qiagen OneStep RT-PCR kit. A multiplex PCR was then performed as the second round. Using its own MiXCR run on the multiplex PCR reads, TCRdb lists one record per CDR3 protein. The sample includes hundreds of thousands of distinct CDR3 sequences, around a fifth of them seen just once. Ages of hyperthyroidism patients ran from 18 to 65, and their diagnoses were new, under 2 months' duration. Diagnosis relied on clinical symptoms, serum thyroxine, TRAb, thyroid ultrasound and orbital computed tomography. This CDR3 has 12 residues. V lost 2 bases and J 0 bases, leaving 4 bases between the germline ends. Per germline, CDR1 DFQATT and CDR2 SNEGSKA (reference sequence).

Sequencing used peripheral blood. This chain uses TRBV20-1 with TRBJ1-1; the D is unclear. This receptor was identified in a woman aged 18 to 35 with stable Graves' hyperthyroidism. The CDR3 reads CSARHLNTEAFF. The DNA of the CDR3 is TGCAGTGCTAGACACCTGAACACTGAAGCTTTCTTT.